Below, 18 T cell receptor beta chains from the same sample are listed, as sequenced in a study of shared clonotypes between healthy human individuals. Here immunoSEQ multiplex PCR was the method, and the copy in TCRdb shows in-frame clones only, minus some. The table has hundreds of thousands of clones, roughly four fifths seen once; the top ten hold 12%. The sample comprised PBMCs. The receptors originated from a woman aged 40 to 50 in good health. Some clones in this sample may be carry-over from other donors' samples.

This clone was recorded only once. This chain joins TRBV28 and TRBJ1-1; 7 positions match TRBD1. CDR1 is MDHEN, CDR2 SYDVKM, per germline. CDR3 length equals 13 residues. The J segment lost 9 bases and the V segment lost 3 bases, leaving 7 bases of the junction unmatched. The CDR3 region is CASSLAGGTKAFF. The CDR3 DNA sequence: TGTGCCAGCAGTTTGGCAGGGGGTACCAAAGCTTTCTTT.

The chain joins TRBV15 to TRBJ2-7; 8 bases are shared with TRBD1. Germline V gene sequence: CDR1 LNHNV, CDR2 YYDKDF (reference sequence). The CDR3 length is 14 residues. With 6 bases clipped from V and 6 bases from J, the junction kept 10 bases outside the gene matches. This chain's CDR3 is CATSWQGARSEQYF. The CDR3, as DNA: TGTGCCACCAGTTGGCAGGGGGCGCGGAGCGAGCAGTACTTC. The entire variable domain, with the rest obtained from reference TRBV15 and TRBJ2-7, is as follows: DAMVIQNPRYQVTQFGKPVTLSCSQTLNHNVMYWYQQKSSQAPKLLFHYYDKDFNNEADTPDNFQSRRPNTSFCFLDIRSPGLGDTAMYLCATSWQGARSEQYFGPGTRLTVT.

The gene calls are TRBV11-2 and TRBJ2-5, with D uncertain. The J call may be incorrect, as the DNA end agrees better with TRBJ2-7. The CDR3 has 13 residues. CDR1 is SGHAT and CDR2 is FQNNGV in the germline V gene. The CDR3 bases are TGTGCCAGCAGCTTCCCCGCGACTTACGAGCAGTACTTC. It is translated as CASSFPATYEQYF.

This clone is a singleton in its sample. Here the CDR3 DNA reads TGTGCCAGTAAGACGGGAAGCGGGTCCTACGAGCAGTACTTC. The encoded protein is CASKTGSGSYEQYF. V is TRBV19 and J is TRBJ2-7; perhaps TRBD2 as D (6 bases). V gave up 7 bases and J gave up 1 base, with 14 bases separating them. The germline gives CDR1 LNHDA, CDR2 SQIVND (reference sequence). This CDR3 comprises 14 residues. Looking up the rest from reference TRBV19 and TRBJ2-7 gives the full variable domain: DGGITQSPKYLFRKEGQNVTLSCEQNLNHDAMYWYRQDPGQGLRLIYYSQIVNDFQKGDIAEGYSVSREKKESFPLTVTSAQKNPTAFYLCASKTGSGSYEQYFGPGTRLTVT.

This clone was seen only once. The gene calls are TRBV5-1 and TRBJ2-5; D possibly corresponds to TRBD1 (6 bases). Deletions cut 0 bases from V and 2 bases from J, with 11 bases between. The germline V gene encodes CDR1 SGHRS and CDR2 YFSETQ. The CDR3 is made up of 15 amino acids. The CDR3 spells CASSLEGQNQETQYF. CDR3 bases: TGCGCCAGCAGCTTGGAAGGACAGAATCAAGAGACCCAGTACTTC.

There are many counts of this clone. The same CDR3 is also encoded by other DNA sequences in this sample. The chain uses TRBV10-2 and TRBJ1-3; TRBD1 agrees at 8 bases. Germline V gene lookup returns CDR1 WSHSY and CDR2 SAAADI. J lost 8 bases, V lost 6 bases, and 9 bases had no gene match. This CDR3 contains 14 residues. CDR3 nucleotide sequence: TGCGCCAGCAGGAAAGGACAGGGATGGGACACCATATATTTT. This encodes CASRKGQGWDTIYF.

V and J are TRBV4-1 and TRBJ1-1; D is possibly TRBD1 (6 bases). The CDR3 runs to 13 residues. The V gene lost 0 bases and the J gene lost 9 bases, with 11 bases spanning the gap. CDR1 is MGHRA, CDR2 YSYEKL, per germline. CDR3 sequence (DNA): TGCGCCAGCAGCCAAGATCCACAGGGTAAAGCTTTCTTT. It codes for CASSQDPQGKAFF.

The chain has TRBV7-3 and TRBJ2-3, with D maybe TRBD1 (5 bases). The CDR3 contains 16 residues. CDR1 SGHTA and CDR2 FQGTGA come from the germline V gene. The V and J ends lost 5 bases and 5 bases respectively, with 20 bases between them. The CDR3 DNA reads TGTGCCAGCAGCCGCGGTGGGGCAGTTACACAAGATACGCAGTATTTT. The encoded protein is CASSRGGAVTQDTQYF.

A word on this clone: This is likely an artifact of a read error, given a far larger clone one base away. This chain joins TRBV28 and TRBJ1-1; D is unclear. The CDR3 extends over 14 amino acids. Per the germline V gene, CDR1 is MDHEN and CDR2 is SYDVKM. For the CDR3, the DNA is TGTGCCAGCAGGGGGAGTAGTTTTTACACTGGAGCTTTCTTT. Translation: CASRGSSFYTGAFF.

The rearrangement joins TRBV15 to TRBJ1-5; unclear D gene. This CDR3 region has 16 residues. Germline V lookup: CDR1 LNHNV, CDR2 YYDKDF (reference sequence). Trimming removed 0 bases at V and 0 bases at J, with 9 bases between. The CDR3 nucleotides are TGTGCCACCAGCAGAGATCGGAGTTATAGCAATCAGCCCCAGCATTTT. This gives the protein CATSRDRSYSNQPQHF.

The rearrangement uses TRBV7-9 and TRBJ2-3; the D call may be TRBD1 or TRBD2 (6 bases each). V was pared by 4 bases and J by 8 bases, with 16 bases between. This CDR3 has 14 residues. Germline-derived CDR1 and CDR2 are SEHNR and FQNEAQ (reference sequence). CDR3 sequence (DNA): TGTGCCAGCAGCTCCGGGGGCTGGGGTGGTACGCAGTATTTT. The encoded protein is CASSSGGWGGTQYF.

This clone was detected only a few times. The V and J genes are TRBV15 and TRBJ2-5, with D unresolved. The germline V and J ends were trimmed by 5 bases and 0 bases, with 10 bases remaining between them. Germline V gene lookup returns CDR1 LNHNV and CDR2 YYDKDF (reference sequence). The CDR3 is 14 residues long. CDR3 sequence: CATSPGEYQETQYF. CDR3 DNA: TGTGCCACCAGCCCCGGCGAATACCAAGAGACCCAGTACTTC. The variable domain in full, with the rest retrieved from reference TRBV15 and TRBJ2-5, is DAMVIQNPRYQVTQFGKPVTLSCSQTLNHNVMYWYQQKSSQAPKLLFHYYDKDFNNEADTPDNFQSRRPNTSFCFLDIRSPGLGDTAMYLCATSPGEYQETQYFGPGTRLLVL.

The genes are TRBV5-5 and TRBJ2-5; 8 bases agree with TRBD2. CDR1 and CDR2 from the germline V gene are SGHKS and YYEKEE (reference sequence). J was trimmed by 5 bases and V by 0 bases; bases with no gene match: 6. The CDR3 has 15 residues. CDR3 sequence reads: CASSLGAGVGETQYF. In DNA, the CDR3 is TGTGCCAGCAGCTTGGGAGCGGGAGTAGGGGAGACCCAGTACTTC.

CDR3 in DNA: TGTGCCACCAGCACAAGCGGGAGGGACTACAATGAGCAGTTCTTC. Translated: CATSTSGRDYNEQFF. The chain carries TRBV15 and TRBJ2-1; 10 bases align to TRBD2. After removal of 4 bases from V and 3 bases from J, the junction contained 3 bases not matched to a gene. This CDR3 has 15 residues. Germline V gene sequence: CDR1 LNHNV, CDR2 YYDKDF (reference sequence).

Points on this clone: A far larger clone is just one base off, so this is likely a read error. This chain joins TRBV7-9 and TRBJ2-3, with D possibly matching TRBD2 (6 bases). Per the germline V gene, CDR1 is SEHNR and CDR2 is FQNEAQ (reference sequence). The CDR3 sequence is 14 residues long. In DNA form, the CDR3 reads TGTGTCAGCAGCTTAGCGGCGGACACAGATACGCAGTATTTT. It yields the protein CVSSLAADTDTQYF.

To note about this clone: The sample holds other DNA sequences that translate to the same CDR3. The rearrangement uses TRBV28 and TRBJ2-1; 7 bases map to TRBD2. This CDR3 is built from 15 residues. From germline, CDR1 is MDHEN and CDR2 SYDVKM. V trimming: 2 bases; J trimming: 4 bases; junction bases outside the gene matches: 5. This CDR3 is CASSLAGEGYNEQFF. DNA for the CDR3: TGTGCCAGCAGTTTAGCGGGAGAAGGGTACAATGAGCAGTTCTTC.

V usage is TRBV6-5 and J usage is TRBJ1-1, with 9 bases matching TRBD1. Germline-derived CDR1 and CDR2 are MNHEY and SVGAGI. The J segment lost 8 bases and the V segment lost 6 bases, leaving 7 bases of the junction unmatched. This CDR3 region has 13 residues. CDR3 sequence (DNA): TGTGCCAGCAGCGGCGACAGGGGGGAAGAAGCTTTCTTT. Protein: CASSGDRGEEAFF.

The rearrangement uses TRBV19 and TRBJ2-1; tentative D call: TRBD2 (5 bases). Looked up from germline, CDR1 is LNHDA and CDR2 is SQIVND (reference sequence). V was cut by 5 bases and J by 0 bases, with 17 bases left in between. CDR3 length: 17 amino acids. DNA for the CDR3: TGTGCCAGTAGTGCAACTAGTACCCCGTCCTCCTACAATGAGCAGTTCTTC. Protein: CASSATSTPSSYNEQFF. The full variable domain, completed using reference TRBV19 and TRBJ2-1, is DGGITQSPKYLFRKEGQNVTLSCEQNLNHDAMYWYRQDPGQGLRLIYYSQIVNDFQKGDIAEGYSVSREKKESFPLTVTSAQKNPTAFYLCASSATSTPSSYNEQFFGPGTRLTVL.